The table lists the clone carrying this TCR beta chain with a few counts. Its target is unknown. These data are taken from a study of human T cells and chemical hapten exposure. For the study at large: How much TCR each sample yielded varied, mostly because pooled library volumes differed slightly. Study-wide results and limits: Following DPC sensitization, TCRs present above 1 in 1000 frequency showed no change.

The CDR3 spans 18 residues. The time point here: healthy volunteer bleed at 6 weeks. It was from unfractionated whole blood that total RNA was extracted. The library labeled individual cDNA molecules by adding unique molecular identifiers to them. TCRdb reanalysed the RACE reads using MiXCR and keeps one entry per CDR3 protein. Among around 70,000 distinct CDR3 sequences, around 6.3% were seen once, and the ten largest hold around 3.4%. Material for sequencing was whole blood. The rearrangement uses TRBV21-1 and TRBJ2-7; the table's D call, TRBD2, was not checked against the DNA. TRBV21-1 is recorded as a pseudogene. This TCR derives from a female donor in good health. Some clones in this sample may be carry-over from other donors' samples. CDR3 sequence: CASSKAVDWAGVYYEQYF. CDR3 DNA: TGTGCCAGCAGCAAAGCCGTGGATTGGGCGGGAGTTTACTACGAGCAGTACTTC.